These T cell receptor beta chains were read from a single sample in a study of glioma-infiltrating T cells. TCRdb reprocessed the multiplex PCR reads via MiXCR and lists one record per CDR3 protein. Of fewer than 55,000 distinct CDR3 sequences listed, under 25% were seen once; the top ten hold 6% to 7%. The specimen sequenced was glioma tissue, nonneoplastic brain tissue, or PBMCs (not recorded which). Receptors were obtained from a human donor with low-grade glioma or glioblastoma, undergoing nonglioma brain surgery, or in good health (not recorded which). Each CDR3 is given with its conserved first and last residue. D genes are given only for firm matches. Part of the rows lack a size; the others show once, few, many or a class for expanded clones.

v_call: TRBV5-1; d_call: TRBD1; j_call: TRBJ2-3; clone_size: many; cdr3_nt: TGCGCCAGCAGCTTGCGCGACAGGGAAGATACGCAGTATTTT; cdr3_aa: CASSLRDREDTQYF
v_call: TRBV12-3/TRBV12-4; d_call: NA; j_call: TRBJ1-2; clone_size: NA; cdr3_nt: TGTGCCAGCAGTTTCCAGGGACCGGACTGGGGCTACACCTTC; cdr3_aa: CASSFQGPDWGYTF
v_call: TRBV5-1; d_call: TRBD1; j_call: TRBJ1-1; clone_size: many; cdr3_nt: TGCGCCAGCAGCCGACAGGGGGTAACTGAAGCTTTCTTT; cdr3_aa: CASSRQGVTEAFF
v_call: TRBV4-1; d_call: NA; j_call: TRBJ2-1; clone_size: many; cdr3_nt: TGCGCCGTGGCGGGCGTCGACAATGAGCAGTTCTTC; cdr3_aa: CAVAGVDNEQFF
v_call: TRBV10-3; d_call: NA; j_call: TRBJ2-1; clone_size: NA; cdr3_nt: TGTGCCACCTCTCGACACGGGGAAGGCAATGAGCAGTTCTTC; cdr3_aa: CATSRHGEGNEQFF
v_call: TRBV2; d_call: NA; j_call: TRBJ2-1; clone_size: NA; cdr3_nt: TGTGCCAGCAGTGTAGGTGCGGGGCAGGCCTACAATGAGCAGTTCTTC; cdr3_aa: CASSVGAGQAYNEQFF
v_call: TRBV5-4; d_call: TRBD1; j_call: TRBJ2-2; clone_size: NA; cdr3_nt: TGTGCCAGCAGCTGGCCCCCGGGACAGGGGGCCGGGGAGCTGTTTTTT; cdr3_aa: CASSWPPGQGAGELFF
v_call: TRBV12-3/TRBV12-4; d_call: TRBD1; j_call: TRBJ2-1; clone_size: NA; cdr3_nt: TGTGCAACCGCCCGAGGGGACAGGGAATACAATGAGCAGTTCTTC; cdr3_aa: CATARGDREYNEQFF
v_call: TRBV7-3; d_call: TRBD2; j_call: TRBJ2-5; clone_size: NA; cdr3_nt: TGTGCCAGCAGCTTAATGGGGGGGGGACGAGAGACCCAGTACTTC; cdr3_aa: CASSLMGGGRETQYF
v_call: TRBV15; d_call: TRBD2; j_call: TRBJ2-3; clone_size: many; cdr3_nt: TGTGCCACCAGCAGAGAGAGCGGGGGGGAAGCAGATACGCAGTATTTT; cdr3_aa: CATSRESGGEADTQYF
v_call: TRBV4-2; d_call: NA; j_call: TRBJ2-3; clone_size: many; cdr3_nt: TGTGCCAGCAGCCAAGATTTGAGGGCAGATACGCAGTATTTT; cdr3_aa: CASSQDLRADTQYF
v_call: TRBV6-1; d_call: NA; j_call: TRBJ2-7; clone_size: medium-sized; cdr3_nt: TGTGCCAGCAGTGATGGGATGGCCTACGAGCAGTACTTC; cdr3_aa: CASSDGMAYEQYF
v_call: TRBV7-9; d_call: NA; j_call: TRBJ1-1; clone_size: many; cdr3_nt: TGCCAGACTGACACTGAAGCTTTCTTT; cdr3_aa: CQTDTEAFF
v_call: TRBV28; d_call: NA; j_call: TRBJ2-7; clone_size: many; cdr3_nt: TGTGCCAGCCAAACCCGGGACTCTACCTACGAGCAGTACTTC; cdr3_aa: CASQTRDSTYEQYF
v_call: TRBV28; d_call: NA; j_call: TRBJ2-3; clone_size: many; cdr3_nt: TGTGCCAGCAGTTTAAGTTCGGGCACAGATACGCAGTATTTT; cdr3_aa: CASSLSSGTDTQYF
v_call: TRBV5-1; d_call: NA; j_call: TRBJ2-5; clone_size: few; cdr3_nt: TGCGCCAGCAGCTTACAGGGTGAAGAGACCCAGTACTTC; cdr3_aa: CASSLQGEETQYF
v_call: TRBV27; d_call: NA; j_call: TRBJ2-3; clone_size: medium-sized; cdr3_nt: TGTGCCAGCAGTTTATGGGCACGGGGTCCCACAGATACGCAGTATTTT; cdr3_aa: CASSLWARGPTDTQYF
v_call: TRBV29-1; d_call: TRBD2; j_call: TRBJ2-1; clone_size: NA; cdr3_nt: TGCAGCGCTCGGACTAGCGGGAATGAGCAGTTCTTC; cdr3_aa: CSARTSGNEQFF
v_call: TRBV6-1; d_call: TRBD2; j_call: TRBJ2-4; clone_size: many; cdr3_nt: TGTGCCAGCAGCCACGACACTAGCGGCAAAAACATTCAGTACTTC; cdr3_aa: CASSHDTSGKNIQYF
v_call: TRBV14; d_call: TRBD1; j_call: TRBJ1-1; clone_size: NA; cdr3_nt: TGTGCCAGCAGCCTACAGGGGAACACTAAAGCTTTCTTT; cdr3_aa: CASSLQGNTKAFF
v_call: TRBV4-1; d_call: NA; j_call: TRBJ2-7; clone_size: many; cdr3_nt: TGCGCCAGCAGCCAAGTCCCCTCAGGAGGCGAGCAGTACTTC; cdr3_aa: CASSQVPSGGEQYF
v_call: TRBV6-2/TRBV6-3; d_call: TRBD2; j_call: TRBJ2-3; clone_size: many; cdr3_nt: TGTGCCAGCAGCCCCGGCCGACTAGCGGGGGAAGATACGCAGTATTTT; cdr3_aa: CASSPGRLAGEDTQYF
v_call: TRBV18; d_call: TRBD1; j_call: TRBJ1-2; clone_size: NA; cdr3_nt: TGTGCCAGCTCACCCGACAGGGCGGAAAGTGGCTACACCTTC; cdr3_aa: CASSPDRAESGYTF
v_call: TRBV27; d_call: TRBD1; j_call: TRBJ2-7; clone_size: many; cdr3_nt: TGTGCCAGCAGTTCCTGGGACAGCTACGAGCAGTACTTC; cdr3_aa: CASSSWDSYEQYF
v_call: TRBV2; d_call: NA; j_call: TRBJ2-5; clone_size: many; cdr3_nt: TGTGCCAGCAGTGCTACTGTGACTCACTCCCAAGAGACCCAGTACTTC; cdr3_aa: CASSATVTHSQETQYF
v_call: TRBV7-6; d_call: TRBD2; j_call: TRBJ2-1; clone_size: many; cdr3_nt: TGTGCCAGCAGCTTAGTGGGGGTTAGCGGGCTTTCCTACAATGAGCAGTTCTTC; cdr3_aa: CASSLVGVSGLSYNEQFF
v_call: TRBV20-1; d_call: TRBD1; j_call: TRBJ2-5; clone_size: NA; cdr3_nt: TGCAGTGCCCCCATGACAGGGACCTTTGGTACCAAGTACTTC; cdr3_aa: CSAPMTGTFGTKYF
v_call: TRBV28; d_call: NA; j_call: TRBJ2-7; clone_size: many; cdr3_nt: TGTGCCAGCAGTTTGTGGAGTACCTACGAGCAGTACTTC; cdr3_aa: CASSLWSTYEQYF
v_call: TRBV3-1; d_call: NA; j_call: TRBJ2-7; clone_size: many; cdr3_nt: TGTGCCAGCAGCCAAGAAAAGTACGAGCAGTACTTC; cdr3_aa: CASSQEKYEQYF
v_call: TRBV4-3; d_call: TRBD1; j_call: TRBJ1-5; clone_size: many; cdr3_nt: TGCGCCAGCAGCCCCGACAGGGAAAGCAATCAGCCCCAGCATTTT; cdr3_aa: CASSPDRESNQPQHF
v_call: TRBV7-9; d_call: NA; j_call: TRBJ2-7; clone_size: many; cdr3_nt: TGTGCCAGCAGCCCCAGGGGAGAGTACGAGCAGTACTTC; cdr3_aa: CASSPRGEYEQYF
v_call: TRBV29-1; d_call: NA; j_call: TRBJ2-7; clone_size: NA; cdr3_nt: TGCAGCGTTGCTTTTGACAGCTCCTACAAGCAGTACTTC; cdr3_aa: CSVAFDSSYKQYF
v_call: TRBV12-3/TRBV12-4; d_call: NA; j_call: TRBJ2-5; clone_size: NA; cdr3_nt: TGTGCCAGCAGTCGCGGAGCTAAAGAGACCCAGTACTTC; cdr3_aa: CASSRGAKETQYF
v_call: TRBV7-5; d_call: NA; j_call: TRBJ2-3; clone_size: many; cdr3_nt: NA; cdr3_aa: CISVPEVLRRDRVFTDTQYF
v_call: TRBV4-1; d_call: NA; j_call: TRBJ2-1; clone_size: NA; cdr3_nt: TGCTCCATCAGCCAAGCTCTCTGTAGCTGGATGGCCACTAGTCTCTTC; cdr3_aa: CSISQALCSWMATSLF
v_call: TRBV11-2; d_call: TRBD2; j_call: TRBJ2-3; clone_size: many; cdr3_nt: TGTGCCAGCAGCTGGGGTTCCAGCGGGGGGGCAGATACGCAGTATTTT; cdr3_aa: CASSWGSSGGADTQYF
v_call: TRBV12-5; d_call: NA; j_call: TRBJ2-1; clone_size: few; cdr3_nt: TGTGCTAGTGGTTTGGTGACGGGCCTGCAGGTAGAGCAGTTCTTC; cdr3_aa: CASGLVTGLQVEQFF
v_call: TRBV7-9; d_call: NA; j_call: TRBJ2-3; clone_size: many; cdr3_nt: TGTGCCAGCAGCGCCATCCAGGGCAGAGATACGCAGTATTTT; cdr3_aa: CASSAIQGRDTQYF
v_call: TRBV7-9; d_call: NA; j_call: TRBJ1-3; clone_size: NA; cdr3_nt: TGTGCCAGCAGCCCGCCGACAGTCTCTGGAAACACCATATATTTT; cdr3_aa: CASSPPTVSGNTIYF
v_call: TRBV7-3; d_call: NA; j_call: TRBJ2-2; clone_size: many; cdr3_nt: TGTGCCAGCAGCTCGACAGGAGGCACCGGGGAGCTGTTTTTT; cdr3_aa: CASSSTGGTGELFF
v_call: TRBV24-1; d_call: NA; j_call: TRBJ2-7; clone_size: many; cdr3_nt: TGTGCCACCAGTGGCAGCCAAGACGAGCAGTACTTC; cdr3_aa: CATSGSQDEQYF
v_call: TRBV5-1; d_call: TRBD2; j_call: TRBJ2-3; clone_size: NA; cdr3_nt: TGCGCCAGCAGCCCTAGCGGGAGGGCCATGTTCGCAGATAGGCAGTATTTT; cdr3_aa: CASSPSGRAMFADRQYF
v_call: TRBV19; d_call: NA; j_call: TRBJ1-3; clone_size: many; cdr3_nt: TGTGCCAGTATCCGCGGCTCTGGAAACACCATATATTTT; cdr3_aa: CASIRGSGNTIYF
v_call: TRBV29-1; d_call: NA; j_call: TRBJ1-1; clone_size: once; cdr3_nt: TGCAGCGTTGCGGGACGGCAGAACACTGAAGCTTTCTTT; cdr3_aa: CSVAGRQNTEAFF
v_call: TRBV24-1; d_call: NA; j_call: TRBJ1-2; clone_size: medium-sized; cdr3_nt: TGTGCCACCAGTGACCCGACGGGGCGGGACTATGGCTACACCTTC; cdr3_aa: CATSDPTGRDYGYTF
v_call: TRBV14; d_call: NA; j_call: TRBJ2-4; clone_size: many; cdr3_nt: TGTGCCAGCAGCCAAGGCCGCCTTAACATTCAGTACTTC; cdr3_aa: CASSQGRLNIQYF
v_call: TRBV6-6; d_call: TRBD1; j_call: TRBJ2-7; clone_size: many; cdr3_nt: TGTGCCAGCAGTTACTCGGGACAGATAACCTCCTACGAGCAGTACTTC; cdr3_aa: CASSYSGQITSYEQYF
v_call: TRBV4-3; d_call: NA; j_call: TRBJ2-3; clone_size: many; cdr3_nt: TGCGCCAGCAGCCAAGACTCCGGGACTCCTACCGTGACAGATACGCAGTATTTT; cdr3_aa: CASSQDSGTPTVTDTQYF
v_call: TRBV27; d_call: TRBD2; j_call: TRBJ2-5; clone_size: NA; cdr3_nt: TGTGCCTGCAGTGCTATCCGGACCAGCGGGAGCTTAGAGACCCAGTACTTC; cdr3_aa: CACSAIRTSGSLETQYF
v_call: TRBV18; d_call: TRBD1; j_call: TRBJ1-1; clone_size: many; cdr3_nt: TGTGCCAGCCGTCGTGACAGGGAAGCTGAAGCTTTCTTT; cdr3_aa: CASRRDREAEAFF
v_call: TRBV28; d_call: NA; j_call: TRBJ2-2; clone_size: NA; cdr3_nt: TGTGCCAGCGGTTCAGGATTGAACACCGGGAAGCTGTTTTTT; cdr3_aa: CASGSGLNTGKLFF
v_call: TRBV27; d_call: NA; j_call: TRBJ2-3; clone_size: NA; cdr3_nt: TGTGCCAGCAGGGGGGACCGATACACAGATACGCAGTATTTT; cdr3_aa: CASRGDRYTDTQYF
v_call: TRBV7-2; d_call: NA; j_call: TRBJ1-1; clone_size: many; cdr3_nt: TGTGCCAGCAGTCTCGACCCGGCAGGCCAGAACACTGAAGCTTTCTTT; cdr3_aa: CASSLDPAGQNTEAFF